This TCR beta chain was identified in a study of PD-1 blockade in classical Hodgkin lymphoma. Time point here: cycle 4 day 1 (C4D1), after more than five weeks of nivolumab. Every single patient, without exception, relapsed after autologous stem cell transplantation, and brentuximab vedotin exposure varied. Under best response, outcomes were complete response, partial response or progressive disease. Study-wide results and caveats: TCR diversity at baseline was reported to be reduced in newly diagnosed patients relative to healthy donors. Patients with a complete response exhibited baseline diversity comparable to newly diagnosed patients. Only CD4+ TCR diversity, not CD8+, had risen significantly by C4D1.

Repertoires were generated with immunoSEQ multiplex PCR, while TCRdb's copy carries only in-frame clones and drops some. The repertoire holds 20,000 to 25,000 clones, with 70% to 75% as singletons. Germline values: CDR1 MNHNS, CDR2 SASEGT. This CDR3 is built from 15 residues. Deletions cut 1 base from V and 6 bases from J, with 16 bases between. In regard to this clone: No antigen is known for it.

The receptor was derived from a human donor with classical Hodgkin lymphoma. The chain combines TRBV6-1 with TRBJ2-7, with a possible D match to TRBD2 (5 bases). The sample was peripheral blood mononuclear cells (PBMCs), taken before the fourth cycle of nivolumab. CDR3 nucleotide sequence: TGTGCCAGCAGTGAAGTGCTAGCAGTTTATCCCGAGCAGTACTTC. The encoded protein is CASSEVLAVYPEQYF.